This TCR beta chain originates from a study of OX40 agonist ivuxolimab in advanced cancers. Study observations and caveats: CD8+ T cells averaged more expanded clones than CD4+.

Turning to this clone: Its antigen is not identified.

The data were produced by immunoSEQ multiplex PCR, yet TCRdb's version contains in-frame clones alone and is incomplete. This table has approximately 22,000 clones, 75% to 90% appearing once. The CDR3 spans 18 residues. Germline V CDR1 and CDR2: MGHRA, YSYEKL. V lost 3 bases, J lost 2 bases, and 10 bases stayed unmatched. Sampling times: baseline, cycle 4 day 1, cycle 7 day 1. This chain uses TRBV4-1 with TRBJ1-4, with 9 nucleotides matching TRBD1. The sequenced sample was CD4+ or CD8+ T cells sorted from blood, obtained in a trial of the OX40 agonist ivuxolimab. The sequence came from an adult with an advanced solid tumor such as melanoma, head and neck, liver or kidney cancer. The chain's CDR3 is CASSHPPGQGVTNEKLFF. The DNA of the CDR3 is TGCGCCAGCAGCCACCCCCCGGGACAGGGAGTCACTAATGAAAAACTGTTTTTT.